A single T cell receptor beta chain is shown here with its context. V shed 2 bases and J shed 4 bases, with 8 bases lying between them. The germline V gene has CDR1 SEHNR and CDR2 FQNEAQ (reference sequence). This CDR3 region has 14 residues. The sample belongs to a study of blood T cell repertoires in COVID-19. The protocol was immunoSEQ multiplex PCR, while the TCRdb copy is restricted to in-frame clones and leaves out a portion. The sample has about 84,000 clones, under 85% seen once. This sequence originates from a woman aged 80 or over with acute or convalescent COVID-19. Specimen: peripheral blood. This chain links TRBV7-9 with TRBJ2-2; D is possibly TRBD1 (5 bases). Here the CDR3 DNA reads TGTGCCAGCAGCTTATTGCAGGGCACCGGGGAGCTGTTTTTT. Amino acid sequence: CASSLLQGTGELFF.